Following are 9 T cell receptor beta chains from one sample sequenced in a study of blood T cell repertoires in COVID-19. Sequenced by immunoSEQ multiplex PCR; TCRdb stores in-frame clones only, minus some. Altogether 200,000 to 300,000 clones are present, about four fifths being singletons, with the ten largest covering 4%. Sequenced: peripheral blood. These receptors were collected from a man over 45 with acute or convalescent COVID-19.

The chain carries TRBV5-4 and TRBJ2-2; a weak D match, TRBD1 (5 bases). V lost 7 bases and J 6 bases, leaving 25 bases between the germline ends. Germline CDR1 and CDR2: SGHNT and YYREEE (reference sequence). This CDR3 spans 17 amino acids. CDR3 nucleotide sequence: TGTGCCAGCGGCCTAAGATCGACAGCGCTTAGGGCCGGGGAGCTGTTTTTT. It specifies CASGLRSTALRAGELFF. The full variable domain, rest sourced from reference TRBV5-4 and TRBJ2-2, is ETGVTQSPTHLIKTRGQQVTLRCSSQSGHNTVSWYQQALGQGPQFIFQYYREEENGRGNFPPRFSGLQFPNYSSELNVNALELDDSALYLCASGLRSTALRAGELFFGEGSRLTVL.

This chain connects TRBV2 to TRBJ1-2, with D perhaps TRBD1 (5 bases). This CDR3 is 14 amino acids long. The V end was cut by 8 bases, the J end by 5 bases, with 18 bases between. The germline V gene has CDR1 SNHLY and CDR2 FYNNEI. CDR3 region: CASDGEPRGYGYTF. The CDR3 nucleotides read TGTGCCAGCGACGGCGAACCAAGGGGTTATGGCTACACCTTC.

V is TRBV11-3 and J is TRBJ2-1; 9 nucleotides align to TRBD2. The junction had 3 bases not matched to a gene; V was cut back by 4 bases and J by 2 bases. The CDR3 runs 15 residues. CDR1 and CDR2 from the germline V gene are SGHNT and YENEEA. CDR3 DNA sequence: TGTGCCAGCAGCTCAGCGGGGGGCCCCTACAATGAGCAGTTCTTC. Protein product: CASSSAGGPYNEQFF.

The rearrangement uses TRBV3-1 (or the pseudogene TRBV3-2) and TRBJ1-4; 7 bases agree with TRBD1. V lost 1 base to trimming and J lost 10 bases; unmatched junction nucleotides: 12. From germline, CDR1 is LGHDT and CDR2 YNNKEL (reference sequence). The CDR3 covers 16 residues. CDR3: CASSQAPGQEGGKLFF. CDR3 coding DNA: TGTGCCAGCAGCCAAGCCCCTGGACAGGAGGGGGGAAAACTGTTTTTT.

V and J are TRBV7-9 and TRBJ2-1, with D unresolved. The CDR3 is 12 amino acids. Germline CDR1 reads SEHNR; CDR2 reads FQNEAQ (reference sequence). The V end was cut by 3 bases, the J end by 7 bases, with 7 bases between. CDR3 region: CASSFDRNEQFF. The CDR3 DNA follows: TGTGCCAGCAGCTTCGATAGAAATGAGCAGTTCTTC.

The rearrangement links TRBV2 to TRBJ1-4; 10 bases map to TRBD1. Trimming removed 5 bases from V and 7 bases from J; junction bases left unmatched: 4. The germline V gene encodes CDR1 SNHLY and CDR2 FYNNEI. The CDR3 is 14 residues long. For the CDR3, the DNA is TGTGCCAGCAGTCGGGACAGGGGCAGTGAAAAACTGTTTTTT. Its translation: CASSRDRGSEKLFF. Full variable domain (remainder filled in from reference TRBV2 and TRBJ1-4): EPEVTQTPSHQVTQMGQEVILRCVPISNHLYFYWYRQILGQKVEFLVSFYNNEISEKSEIFDDQFSVERPDGSNFTLKIRSTKLEDSAMYFCASSRDRGSEKLFFGSGTQLSVL.

This rearrangement joins TRBV2 to TRBJ1-1, with D unresolved. From germline, CDR1 is SNHLY and CDR2 FYNNEI. The CDR3 runs to 12 residues. Trimming cost V 5 bases and J 5 bases, with 9 bases left between them. DNA for the CDR3: TGTGCCAGCAGTAATTTCAGGACTGAAGCTTTCTTT. This sequence encodes CASSNFRTEAFF.

This chain connects TRBV6-5 to TRBJ2-1, with D possibly TRBD2 on 6 matching bases. The germline V and J ends were trimmed by 6 bases and 15 bases, with 15 bases remaining between them. This CDR3 is built from 11 residues. CDR1 MNHEY and CDR2 SVGAGI come from the germline V gene. CDR3 sequence reads: CASRSGLLAFF. The DNA of the CDR3 is TGTGCCAGCAGGTCTGGACTATTGGCGTTCTTC.

The chain uses TRBV4-1 and TRBJ2-5, with a tentative D call TRBD2 (6 bases). Germline loops: CDR1 MGHRA, CDR2 YSYEKL. The CDR3 is made up of 16 amino acids. Trimming shortened V by 1 base and J by 2 bases, and 14 bases separated the two germline ends. The CDR3 reads CASSQVGGGSQETQYF. For the CDR3, the DNA is TGCGCCAGCAGCCAAGTGGGAGGAGGGTCACAAGAGACCCAGTACTTC.